The present entry profiles one T cell receptor beta chain with its context. The sample is drawn from a study of blood T cell repertoires in COVID-19. Study in general: From T cells, B-cell-depleted T cells, or PBMCs came the material, which was cDNA or gDNA.

Germline assignment: CDR1 SEHNR and CDR2 FQNEAQ (reference sequence). The CDR3 totals 14 residues. The J segment lost 4 bases and the V segment lost 5 bases, leaving 5 bases of the junction unmatched. Method: immunoSEQ multiplex PCR; TCRdb's copy keeps in-frame clones and lacks some. The sample lists roughly 230,000 clones, over 80% occurring once. The chain links TRBV7-9 to TRBJ2-5, with 9 nucleotides matching TRBD2. The sequenced sample consisted of peripheral blood. The TCR comes from a woman aged 60-70 years with active or convalescent COVID-19. The CDR3 protein is CASSAKTSGETQYF. The CDR3 region has the DNA TGTGCCAGCAGCGCAAAGACTAGCGGAGAGACCCAGTACTTC.